Listed below are T cell receptor beta chains from one sample, sequenced in a study of identifying expanded T cells in peripheral blood. Profiled with immunoSEQ multiplex PCR; TCRdb holds only in-frame clones, not every one. The sample includes about 89,000 clones, about 87% of them seen just once. Sequenced sample: blood. All receptors come from a person aged 18 to 70 in good health. The CDR3 runs from the conserved cysteine through the conserved F or W. A D gene is named only where the DNA matches it firmly. Size is omitted from some rows. Given values are once, few, many or a class for expanded clones.

TRBJ1-3 - TRBV2 TRBD1 CASRLTGVAGNTIYF TGTGCCAGCAGACTCACAGGGGTTGCTGGAAACACCATATATTTT
TRBJ1-1 - TRBV28 - CASSPGDTEAFF TGTGCCAGCAGTCCCGGCGACACTGAAGCTTTCTTT
TRBJ2-7 - TRBV4-3 TRBD1 CASSGQVTYEQYF TGCGCCAGCTCAGGACAGGTCACCTACGAGCAGTACTTC
TRBJ2-1 few TRBV9 - CASSVGGILKGNEQFF TGTGCCAGCAGCGTAGGGGGAATTCTTAAGGGCAATGAGCAGTTCTTC
TRBJ2-1 medium-sized TRBV30 TRBD2 CAWSVRLADYNEQFF TGTGCCTGGAGTGTACGACTAGCGGATTACAATGAGCAGTTCTTC
TRBJ2-6 - TRBV15 - CATSRAIGSNSGANVLTF TGTGCCACCAGCAGAGCCATTGGGTCAAACTCTGGGGCCAACGTCCTGACTTTC
TRBJ2-4 - TRBV4-1 TRBD2 CASSQDLAEKNIQYF TGCGCCAGCAGCCAAGACCTAGCGGAGAAAAACATTCAGTACTTC
TRBJ2-1 - TRBV6-1 TRBD2 CAIGRREGPNEQFF TGTGCCATCGGGCGGCGGGAGGGCCCCAATGAGCAGTTCTTC
TRBJ1-4 - TRBV28 - CASMESEKLFF TGTGCCAGCATGGAGAGCGAAAAACTGTTTTTT
TRBJ2-7 - TRBV4-3 TRBD1 CASSQTQGYEQYF TGCGCCAGCAGCCAAACACAGGGGTACGAGCAGTACTTC
TRBJ1-3 - TRBV7-9 - CASSSRGPNTIYF TGTGCCAGCAGCTCCCGGGGACCAAACACCATATATTTT
TRBJ1-5 - TRBV27 - CASSLSGWGRSSNQPQHF TGTGCCAGCAGTTTATCGGGATGGGGGCGTTCTAGCAATCAGCCCCAGCATTTT
TRBJ2-3 - TRBV5-4 TRBD2 CASSLLTSGGVDTQYF TGTGCCAGCAGCTTATTGACTAGCGGGGGGGTAGATACGCAGTATTTT
TRBJ2-7 - TRBV5-1 TRBD1 CASSFGGQGAEQYF TGCGCCAGCAGCTTTGGTGGACAGGGTGCCGAGCAGTACTTC
TRBJ2-7 few TRBV6-1 TRBD2 CASSDGGGESYEQYF TGTGCCAGCAGTGATGGCGGGGGGGAGAGTTACGAGCAGTACTTC
TRBJ2-3 - TRBV6-4 TRBD2 CASSRVAGSTDTQYF TGTGCCAGCAGTCGGGTAGCGGGAAGCACAGATACGCAGTATTTT
TRBJ2-2 once TRBV29-1 TRBD2 CSVLAGGNTGELFF TGCAGCGTTCTAGCGGGGGGGAACACCGGGGAGCTGTTTTTT
TRBJ2-5 - TRBV4-1 - CASSQGPQETQYF TGCGCCAGCAGCCAAGGCCCTCAAGAGACCCAGTACTTC